One sample yielded the 4 T cell receptor beta chains listed below, sequenced in a study of control samples from healthy donors and cancer patients. Repertoires were generated with immunoSEQ multiplex PCR, while TCRdb's copy carries only in-frame clones and drops some. Of 110,000 to 150,000 clones listed, about 90% are singletons. Sequenced input: blood. The receptors were gathered from a man between 18 and 35 years old in good health.

The chain links TRBV5-1 to TRBJ2-1, with 10 bases matching TRBD2. J lost 5 bases, V lost 2 bases, and 7 bases had no gene match. The CDR3 length is 16 residues. Looked up from germline, CDR1 is SGHRS and CDR2 is YFSETQ. The CDR3 loop reads CASSLTTSGTHNEQFF. DNA of the CDR3: TGCGCCAGCAGCTTAACAACTAGCGGGACCCACAATGAGCAGTTCTTC.

This chain links TRBV4-3 with TRBJ1-5; D remains unclear. Trimming stripped 2 bases from V and 4 bases from J, with 6 bases between. CDR1 LGHNA and CDR2 YSLEER come from the germline V gene. The CDR3 has 13 residues. The CDR3 region has the DNA TGCGCCAGCAGCCAAAGGGAAAATCAGCCCCAGCATTTT. The encoded protein is CASSQRENQPQHF.

This chain uses TRBV29-1 with TRBJ2-7, with 12 bases fitting TRBD2. CDR3 length: 16 residues. Germline values: CDR1 SQVTM, CDR2 ANQGSEA. Unmatched junction bases numbered 8, after V lost 1 base and J lost 4 bases. CDR3 region: CSVEGGLAGKRYEQYF. DNA of the CDR3: TGCAGCGTTGAAGGCGGACTAGCGGGGAAAAGGTACGAGCAGTACTTC.

This chain links TRBV5-4 with TRBJ2-1; D remains unclear. The CDR3 is made up of 13 amino acids. Germline V gives CDR1 SGHNT, CDR2 YYREEE (reference sequence). The V and J ends lost 2 bases and 9 bases respectively, with 12 bases between them. The CDR3 here is CASSFGRVGEQFF. DNA of the CDR3: TGTGCCAGCAGCTTTGGTAGGGTGGGTGAGCAGTTCTTC.